The 9 T cell receptor beta chains in this list originate from one sample, sequenced in a study of T cell responses to AZD1222 COVID-19 vaccine. Sequencing was performed with immunoSEQ multiplex PCR; in TCRdb, only in-frame clones are kept and a portion is missing. Among about 76,000 clones listed, approximately 80% were seen once. This material consisted of peripheral blood, taken 28 days after the second dose of the MenACWY control vaccine. The receptors come from an adult who received the MenACWY meningococcal vaccine as a control.

This clone has a handful of counts. The V and J genes are TRBV7-9 and TRBJ2-4; TRBD1 is a possible D gene (6 bases). V lost 6 bases and J 6 bases, leaving 15 bases between the germline ends. Per the germline V gene, CDR1 is SEHNR and CDR2 is FQNEAQ (reference sequence). The CDR3 is 14 residues long. Here the CDR3 DNA reads TGTGCCAGCAGTTTGTTAGGGGGAACAAACATTCAGTACTTC. Protein sequence: CASSLLGGTNIQYF.

The rearrangement joins TRBV10-3 to TRBJ1-2; D might be TRBD1 (6 bases). The V gene lost 2 bases and the J gene lost 8 bases, with 12 bases spanning the gap. CDR1 and CDR2 (germline): ENHRY, SYGVKD. This CDR3 is 13 amino acids long. This CDR3 reads CAISEATGYGYTF. For the CDR3, the DNA is TGTGCCATCAGTGAGGCCACAGGGTACGGCTACACCTTC.

This chain connects TRBV18 to TRBJ1-1; D is undetermined. This CDR3 is built from 13 residues. V dropped 1 base and J dropped 7 bases, with 10 bases sitting between them. Looked up from germline, CDR1 is KGHSH and CDR2 is LQKENI. DNA of the CDR3: TGTGCCAGCTCACCACGGTCGGCGGATGAAGCTTTCTTT. The encoded protein is CASSPRSADEAFF.

The V and J genes are TRBV5-6 and TRBJ2-3; 12 bases fit TRBD1. The germline gives CDR1 SGHDT, CDR2 YYEEEE. The length of the CDR3 is 15 residues. J was trimmed by 5 bases and V by 4 bases; bases with no gene match: 5. The CDR3 coding sequence is TGTGCCAGCAGCCGCTGGGACAGGGGGCAAGATACGCAGTATTTT. Amino acids: CASSRWDRGQDTQYF. Full variable domain (outside the CDR3, taken from reference TRBV5-6 and TRBJ2-3): DAGVTQSPTHLIKTRGQQVTLRCSPKSGHDTVSWYQQALGQGPQFIFQYYEEEERQRGNFPDRFSGHQFPNYSSELNVNALLLGDSALYLCASSRWDRGQDTQYFGPGTRLTVL.

The chain links TRBV21-1 to TRBJ1-2. TRBV21-1 is deemed a pseudogene. This CDR3 spans 18 amino acids. The CDR3 reads CASSKGRGVLDLLEGYTF. Written as DNA, the CDR3 is TGTGCCAGCAGCAAAGGCCGGGGCGTCCTGGATTTGCTGGAGGGCTACACCTTC.

The chain carries TRBV6-6 and TRBJ2-5, with TRBD2 as a possible D gene (6 bases). Deletions cut 2 bases from V and 5 bases from J, with 12 bases between. The germline V gene has CDR1 MNHNY and CDR2 SVGAGI (reference sequence). CDR3 length: 14 amino acids. In DNA form, the CDR3 reads TGTGCCAGCAGTTACGGGGACTTGGGGGAGACCCAGTACTTC. Encoded protein: CASSYGDLGETQYF.

V is TRBV6-5 and J is TRBJ1-1, with D maybe TRBD1 (5 bases). V lost 4 bases, J lost 7 bases, and 13 bases lay in between. The CDR3 loop spans 13 amino acids. CDR1 is MNHEY, CDR2 SVGAGI, per germline. The CDR3 DNA is TGTGCCAGCAGTTCGGGGGTTAAGAGTGAAGCTTTCTTT. It specifies CASSSGVKSEAFF.

The chain is built from TRBV14 and TRBJ1-2; the match to TRBD1 covers 9 bases. This CDR3 is 15 amino acids long. The germline CDR1 and CDR2 sequences are SGHDN and FVKESK. Trimming cost V 4 bases and J 3 bases; bases outside gene matches: 6. CDR3 nucleotides: TGTGCCAGCAGCCTGTCGGGACAGGGACACTATGGCTACACCTTC. Translated: CASSLSGQGHYGYTF. Based on the CDR3 plus reference TRBV14 and TRBJ1-2, the full variable domain is EAGVTQFPSHSVIEKGQTVTLRCDPISGHDNLYWYRRVMGKEIKFLLHFVKESKQDESGMPNNRFLAERTGGTYSTLKVQPAELEDSGVYFCASSLSGQGHYGYTFGSGTRLTVV.

This rearrangement joins TRBV5-8 to TRBJ1-5, with D perhaps matching TRBD1 (5 bases). Germline values: CDR1 SGHTS, CDR2 YDEGEE. Between the trimmed V and J ends, which lost 4 bases and 1 base, there was a span of 12 bases. There are 15 residues in the CDR3. CDR3 DNA: TGTGCCAGCAGCAGGGGTCGGCGAAGCAATCAGCCCCAGCATTTT. Translated: CASSRGRRSNQPQHF.